Sequencing of this TCR beta chain was carried out in a study of T cells in Graves' hyperthyroidism and ophthalmopathy. Losses at the gene ends were 4 bases for V and 0 bases for J; bases not matched to a gene: 8. CDR1 is DFQATT, CDR2 SNEGSKA, per germline (reference sequence). The length of the CDR3 is 16 residues. This clonotype was seen repeatedly, ten times or more. Authors of the study amplified TCR beta CDR3 regions from RNA transcripts. First-round RT-PCR with HTBI primers amplified the TCR CDR3 region. From the multiplex PCR reads, TCRdb called clonotypes with MiXCR, one entry per CDR3 protein. The sample comprises under 400,000 distinct CDR3 sequences, 13% to 15% of which are singletons, and roughly a fifth rests with the top ten.

Sequences were obtained from blood. The sequence was collected from an older woman with Graves' ophthalmopathy. This chain links TRBV20-1 with TRBJ2-2; 7 bases match TRBD2. CDR3 sequence (DNA): TGCAGTGCTAAAAAGTCTAGCGGAGCGAACACCGGGGAGCTGTTTTTT. Amino acid sequence: CSAKKSSGANTGELFF.